The 21 T cell receptor beta chains below were found in one sample sequenced in a study of T cell repertoires in cytomegalovirus infection. TCRdb reanalysed the reads using MiXCR and keeps one entry per CDR3 protein. This sample yields about 360,000 distinct CDR3 sequences, of which roughly a third are seen a single time; roughly 14% belongs to the top ten. Their cognate antigens are unknown. The specimen was cultured PBMCs, collected from culture after CMV antigen stimulation. All receptors come from a human donor in good health (CMV status not recorded). Some clones in this sample may be carry-over from other donors' samples.

This clonotype was detected a few times. The chain employs TRBV4-1 and TRBJ2-5, with D possibly matching TRBD2 (6 bases). The CDR3 runs 17 residues. The V end lost 0 bases, the J end lost 3 bases, and 17 bases lay between the germline ends. The germline gives CDR1 MGHRA, CDR2 YSYEKL. CDR3 protein: CASSQDRVSGGKETQYF. In DNA, the CDR3 is TGCGCCAGCAGCCAAGATCGGGTTAGCGGAGGAAAAGAGACCCAGTACTTC.

The chain couples TRBV7-2 to TRBJ2-1, with 7 bases matching TRBD1. This CDR3 has 15 amino acids. Trimming at V came to 5 bases and at J to 1 base, leaving 5 bases not matched to a gene. Germline-derived CDR1 and CDR2 are SGHTA and FQGNSA. The CDR3 DNA follows: TGTGCCAGCAGCAAAGACAGGGATTCCTACAATGAGCAGTTCTTC. Its protein product is CASSKDRDSYNEQFF.

In its sample, this clonotype was seen a few times. The J gene is TRBJ1-2, the V gene TRBV28; 7 bases agree with TRBD1. The junction had 13 bases not matched to a gene; V was cut back by 4 bases and J by 5 bases. Germline V CDR1 and CDR2: MDHEN, SYDVKM. There are 16 residues in the CDR3. The CDR3 DNA reads as TGTGCCAGCAGTTACTTTACCCTTGGGACAGCTTATGGCTACACCTTC. Amino acids: CASSYFTLGTAYGYTF.

This clonotype was observed a few times. CDR3 protein: CSASPGLGGDGYTF. The CDR3 DNA reads as TGCAGTGCTAGCCCTGGCCTGGGGGGCGATGGCTACACCTTC. The J gene is TRBJ1-2, the V gene TRBV20-1, with D possibly matching TRBD1 (6 bases). Between the trimmed V and J ends, which lost 3 bases and 6 bases, there was a span of 17 bases. The V gene's germline CDR1 is DFQATT and CDR2 SNEGSKA (reference sequence). CDR3 size: 14 residues.

The rearrangement joins TRBV7-4 to TRBJ1-2, with D tentatively TRBD1 (6 bases). V lost 1 base and J lost 4, with 10 bases in between. Germline-derived CDR1 and CDR2 are SGHVT and SQSDAQ. This CDR3 is 14 amino acids long. The CDR3 reads CASSLDSGAYGYTF. The DNA of the CDR3 is TGTGCCAGCAGCTTAGATTCAGGGGCCTATGGCTACACCTTC. The whole variable domain, remainder taken from reference TRBV7-4 and TRBJ1-2, is GAGVSQSPRYKVAKRGRDVALRCDSISGHVTLYWYRQTLGQGSEVLTYSQSDAQRDKSGRPSGRFSAERPERSVSTLKIQRTEQGDSAVYLCASSLDSGAYGYTFGSGTRLTVV.

This clonotype was counted between two and nine times. The chain uses TRBV25-1 and TRBJ2-1; no clear D gene. The CDR3 is made up of 13 amino acids. Germline assignment: CDR1 MGHDK and CDR2 SYGVNS. V was trimmed by 9 bases and J by 4 bases, leaving 13 bases between them. The CDR3: CASANHGYNEQFF. The CDR3 DNA reads as TGTGCCAGTGCTAACCACGGGTACAATGAGCAGTTCTTC.

A few counts support this clonotype. The chain joins TRBV19 to TRBJ2-3; 10 bases align to TRBD2. The trim removed 4 bases at V and 2 bases at J, leaving 9 bases unmatched. The CDR3 extends over 17 amino acids. The germline CDR1 and CDR2 sequences are LNHDA and SQIVND (reference sequence). CDR3 coding DNA: TGTGCCAGTAGTACTAGCGGGAGAGGGGGCCTCACAGATACGCAGTATTTT. This translates into CASSTSGRGGLTDTQYF.

This clonotype was seen only a few times. This chain joins TRBV10-3 and TRBJ2-5; 7 positions agree with TRBD1. Unmatched junction bases numbered 1, after V lost 6 bases and J lost 0 bases. The V gene's germline CDR1 is ENHRY and CDR2 SYGVKD. This CDR3 region has 13 residues. The CDR3 region is CAIRGTDQETQYF. The DNA of the CDR3 is TGTGCCATCAGAGGGACAGACCAAGAGACCCAGTACTTC.

The V and J genes are TRBV7-2 and TRBJ2-1; TRBD2 aligns across 7 bases. After removal of 1 base from V and 5 bases from J, the junction contained 5 bases not matched to a gene. The length of the CDR3 is 15 residues. The germline gives CDR1 SGHTA, CDR2 FQGNSA. The DNA of the CDR3 is TGTGCCAGCAGCTTAGAAGGGACTATCAACAATGAGCAGTTCTTC. Translation: CASSLEGTINNEQFF.

V is TRBV4-1 and J is TRBJ1-4; D ambiguous. CDR3 size: 15 residues. The germline CDR1 and CDR2 sequences are MGHRA and YSYEKL. Trimming removed 1 base at V and 7 bases at J, with 13 bases between. The CDR3 bases are TGCGCCAGCAGCCAAGGAAACAGCTTGCCTGAAAAACTGTTTTTT. It specifies CASSQGNSLPEKLFF.

This clonotype was observed a few times. The rearrangement links TRBV10-3 to TRBJ2-7; no reliable D call. V was clipped by 2 bases and J by 6 bases, with 14 bases between them. This CDR3 has 14 amino acids. The V gene's germline CDR1 is ENHRY and CDR2 SYGVKD. The CDR3 sequence: CAISEAVSSGEQYF. In DNA form, the CDR3 reads TGTGCCATCAGTGAGGCTGTGTCCAGTGGCGAGCAGTACTTC.

The chain links TRBV19 to TRBJ2-1, with TRBD2 identical over 7 bases. Germline V gene data show CDR1 as LNHDA and CDR2 as SQIVND (reference sequence). CDR3 length: 15 amino acids. J gave up 7 bases and V 3 bases, and 9 bases lay outside the gene matches. The CDR3 sequence: CASSISGLGRNEQFF. Here the CDR3 DNA reads TGTGCCAGTAGTATTTCAGGACTAGGGCGGAATGAGCAGTTCTTC.

The V and J genes are TRBV28 and TRBJ1-5; no reliable D call. Trimming removed 4 bases from V and 3 bases from J, with 13 bases in between. The CDR3 is 15 amino acids. CDR1 is MDHEN, CDR2 SYDVKM, per germline. The CDR3 DNA is TGTGCCAGCAGTTCACATACCCGGGACAATCAGCCCCAGCATTTT. It codes for CASSSHTRDNQPQHF.

This clonotype showed up just a few times. The rearrangement uses TRBV2 and TRBJ1-1; D is unresolved. Germline loops: CDR1 SNHLY, CDR2 FYNNEI. V was pared by 3 bases and J by 5 bases, with 10 bases between. The CDR3 covers 13 residues. DNA of the CDR3: TGTGCCAGCAGTGAGAGGGAGGGAACTGAAGCTTTCTTT. It yields the protein CASSEREGTEAFF.

The chain couples TRBV29-1 to TRBJ2-7; D remains unclear. In germline, CDR1 is SQVTM, CDR2 ANQGSEA. This CDR3 region has 13 residues. CDR3: CSLISGESYEQYV. The CDR3 DNA is TGCAGTCTCATCTCAGGCGAAAGCTACGAGCAGTACGTC.

The rearrangement uses TRBV25-1 and TRBJ2-1; 7 nucleotides align to TRBD2. The length of the CDR3 is 16 residues. CDR1 and CDR2 from the germline V gene are MGHDK and SYGVNS. The V gene end was trimmed by 6 bases and the J gene end by 2 bases; junction bases not matched to a gene: 10. The CDR3: CASRAWAGEAYNEQFF. Written as DNA, the CDR3 is TGTGCCAGCAGGGCATGGGCGGGAGAGGCCTACAATGAGCAGTTCTTC.

CDR3 loop: CASSVSGSGIDEQFF. The CDR3 DNA sequence: TGTGCCAGCAGCGTAAGCGGGAGTGGAATCGATGAGCAGTTCTTC. V and J are TRBV7-9 and TRBJ2-1; 8 bases align to TRBD2. This CDR3 has 15 amino acids. Losses at the gene ends were 5 bases for V and 8 bases for J; bases not matched to a gene: 11. Germline V gene sequence: CDR1 SEHNR, CDR2 FQNEAQ (reference sequence).

The J gene is TRBJ2-3, the V gene TRBV2; D unresolved. Per the germline V gene, CDR1 is SNHLY and CDR2 is FYNNEI. The CDR3 consists of 13 residues. The V end was cut by 7 bases, the J end by 4 bases, with 12 bases between. The CDR3 DNA follows: TGTGCCAGCACCAAAGGCCAGGCAGATACGCAGTATTTT. This codes for CASTKGQADTQYF.

This clonotype was observed a few times. The V gene is TRBV28, the J gene TRBJ2-3; 13 bases are a match to TRBD2. The germline gives CDR1 MDHEN, CDR2 SYDVKM. With V trimmed by 3 bases and J by 10 bases, 10 bases remained unmatched. This CDR3 is 16 amino acids long. CDR3 DNA: TGTGCCAGCAGTTTTTCCGGGACTAGCGGGACCCAACCGCAGTATTTT. Translated, it gives CASSFSGTSGTQPQYF. Together with reference TRBV28 and TRBJ2-3, the CDR3 gives the full variable domain: DVKVTQSSRYLVKRTGEKVFLECVQDMDHENMFWYRQDPGLGLRLIYFSYDVKMKEKGDIPEGYSVSREKKERFSLILESASTNQTSMYLCASSFSGTSGTQPQYFGPGTRLTVL.

Only a few counts were recorded for this clonotype. This sequence joins TRBV19 and TRBJ1-1; TRBD1 agrees at 9 bases. The length of the CDR3 is 14 residues. After removal of 5 bases from V and 4 bases from J, the junction contained 5 bases not matched to a gene. Germline V gives CDR1 LNHDA, CDR2 SQIVND (reference sequence). The CDR3 protein is CASSADRGTTEAFF. CDR3 nucleotide sequence: TGTGCCAGTAGTGCAGACAGGGGGACCACTGAAGCTTTCTTT.

The chain combines TRBV7-6 with TRBJ2-7; 10 bases fit TRBD2. J lost 2 bases, V lost 5 bases, and 6 bases had no gene match. CDR1 is SGHVS and CDR2 is FNYEAQ in the germline V gene. The CDR3 sequence is 15 residues long. CDR3 sequence (DNA): TGTGCCAGCAGCAGTACCGGGACTAGCGCCTACGAGCAGTACGTC. Its translation is CASSSTGTSAYEQYV.